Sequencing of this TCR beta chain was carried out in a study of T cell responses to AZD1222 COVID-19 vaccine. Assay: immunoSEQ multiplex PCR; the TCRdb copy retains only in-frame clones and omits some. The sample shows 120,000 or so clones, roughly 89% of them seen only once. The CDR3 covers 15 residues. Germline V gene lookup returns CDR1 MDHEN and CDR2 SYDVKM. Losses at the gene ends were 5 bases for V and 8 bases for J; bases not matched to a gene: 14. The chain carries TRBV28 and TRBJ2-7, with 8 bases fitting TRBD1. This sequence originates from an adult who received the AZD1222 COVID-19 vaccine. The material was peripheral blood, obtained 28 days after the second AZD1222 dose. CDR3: CASSPGSGTGSQQYF. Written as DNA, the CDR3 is TGTGCCAGCAGTCCCGGATCCGGGACAGGCTCTCAGCAGTACTTC.